Sequencing of this T cell receptor beta chain was carried out in a study of T cell responses to AZD1222 COVID-19 vaccine. Produced via immunoSEQ multiplex PCR; TCRdb's table is partial and in-frame only. Among 90,000 to 120,000 clones listed, about nine tenths were seen once. As regards this clone: Its target is not known.

In germline, CDR1 is GTSNPN, CDR2 SVGIG (reference sequence). This CDR3 has 14 residues. Trimming stripped 4 bases from V and 1 base from J, with 13 bases between. Study outcomes and limitations: Clonal diversity was possibly underestimated, and the donors were mostly white British, with more females. Reportedly, close to half of spike-specific TCRs are directed against unmutated variant regions. No day 14 peak samples; only post-peak repertoires were characterized.

Material: peripheral blood, obtained on day 0 of AZD1222 vaccination. The clonotype comes from an adult in good health. V usage is TRBV30 and J usage is TRBJ1-1; D ambiguous. The CDR3 DNA reads TGTGCCTGGACGCCCGGACCGTCGAACACTGAAGCTTTCTTT. It yields the protein CAWTPGPSNTEAFF. Combining the CDR3 with reference TRBV30 and TRBJ1-1 gives the whole variable domain SQTIHQWPATLVQPVGSPLSLECTVEGTSNPNLYWYRQAAGRGLQLLFYSVGIGQISSEVPQNLSASRPQDRQFILSSKKLLLSDSGFYLCAWTPGPSNTEAFFGQGTRLTVV.